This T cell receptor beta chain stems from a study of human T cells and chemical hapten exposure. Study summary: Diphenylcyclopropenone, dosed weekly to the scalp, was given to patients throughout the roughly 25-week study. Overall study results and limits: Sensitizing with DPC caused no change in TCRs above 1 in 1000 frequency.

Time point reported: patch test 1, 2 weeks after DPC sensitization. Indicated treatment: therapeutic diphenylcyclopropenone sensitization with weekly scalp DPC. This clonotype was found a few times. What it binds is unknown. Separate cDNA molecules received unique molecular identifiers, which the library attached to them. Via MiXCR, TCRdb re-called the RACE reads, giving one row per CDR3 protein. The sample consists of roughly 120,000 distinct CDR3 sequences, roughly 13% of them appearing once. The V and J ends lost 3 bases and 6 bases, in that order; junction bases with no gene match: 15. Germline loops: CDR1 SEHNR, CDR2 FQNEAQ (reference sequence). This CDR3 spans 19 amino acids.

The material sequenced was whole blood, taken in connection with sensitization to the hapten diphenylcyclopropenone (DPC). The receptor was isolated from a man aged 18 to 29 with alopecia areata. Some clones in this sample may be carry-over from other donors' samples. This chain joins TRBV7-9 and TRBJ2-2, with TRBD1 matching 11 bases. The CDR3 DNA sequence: TGTGCCAGCAGCTTTCAACTACCCTACGGGACAGGGGGACCCGGGGAGCTGTTTTTT. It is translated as CASSFQLPYGTGGPGELFF.